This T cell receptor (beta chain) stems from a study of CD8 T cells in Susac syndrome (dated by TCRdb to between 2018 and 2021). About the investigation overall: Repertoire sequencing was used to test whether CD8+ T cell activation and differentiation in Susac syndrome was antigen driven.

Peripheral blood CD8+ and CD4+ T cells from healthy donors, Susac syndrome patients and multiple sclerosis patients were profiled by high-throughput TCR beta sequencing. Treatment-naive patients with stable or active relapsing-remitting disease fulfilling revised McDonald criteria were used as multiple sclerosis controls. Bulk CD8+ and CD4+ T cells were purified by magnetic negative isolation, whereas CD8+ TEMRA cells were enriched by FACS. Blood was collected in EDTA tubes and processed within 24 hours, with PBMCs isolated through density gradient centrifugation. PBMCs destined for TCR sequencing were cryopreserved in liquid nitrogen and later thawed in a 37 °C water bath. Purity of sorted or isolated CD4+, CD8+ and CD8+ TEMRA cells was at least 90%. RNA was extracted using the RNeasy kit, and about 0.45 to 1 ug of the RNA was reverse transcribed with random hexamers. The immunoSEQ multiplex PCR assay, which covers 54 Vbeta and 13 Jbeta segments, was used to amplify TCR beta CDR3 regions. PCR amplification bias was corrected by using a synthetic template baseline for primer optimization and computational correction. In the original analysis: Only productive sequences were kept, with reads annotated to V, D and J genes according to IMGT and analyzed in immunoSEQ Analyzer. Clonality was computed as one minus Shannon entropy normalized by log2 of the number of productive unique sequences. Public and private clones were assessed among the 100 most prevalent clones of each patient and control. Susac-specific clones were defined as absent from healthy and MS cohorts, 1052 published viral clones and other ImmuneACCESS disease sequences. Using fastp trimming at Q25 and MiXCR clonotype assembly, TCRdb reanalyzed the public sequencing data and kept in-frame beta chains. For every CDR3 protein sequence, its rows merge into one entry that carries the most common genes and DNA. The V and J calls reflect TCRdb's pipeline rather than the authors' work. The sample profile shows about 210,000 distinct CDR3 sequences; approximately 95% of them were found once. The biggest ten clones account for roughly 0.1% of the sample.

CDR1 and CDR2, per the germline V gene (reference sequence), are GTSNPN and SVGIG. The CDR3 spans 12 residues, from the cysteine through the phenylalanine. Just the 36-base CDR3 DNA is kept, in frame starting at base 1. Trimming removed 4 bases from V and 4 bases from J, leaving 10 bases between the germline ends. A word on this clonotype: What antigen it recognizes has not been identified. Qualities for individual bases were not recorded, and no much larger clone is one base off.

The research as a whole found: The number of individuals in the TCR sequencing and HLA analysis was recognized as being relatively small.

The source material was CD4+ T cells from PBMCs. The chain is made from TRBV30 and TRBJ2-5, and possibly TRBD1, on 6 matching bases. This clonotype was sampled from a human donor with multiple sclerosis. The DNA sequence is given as TGTGCCTGGACAGGGGTGGGAGAGACCCAGTACTTC. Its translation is CAWTGVGETQYF. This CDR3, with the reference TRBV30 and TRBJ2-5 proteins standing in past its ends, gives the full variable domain SQTIHQWPATLVQPVGSPLSLECTVEGTSNPNLYWYRQAAGRGLQLLFYSVGIGQISSEVPQNLSASRPQDRQFILSSKKLLLSDSGFYLCAWTGVGETQYFGPGTRLLVL.